The clone carrying this T cell receptor beta chain was observed once. These data are taken from a study of technical replicates of blood from a few donors. Germline CDR1 is LNHDA and CDR2 is SQIVND (reference sequence). The length of the CDR3 is 13 residues. Trimming removed 5 bases at V and 7 bases at J, with 12 bases between. Assay: immunoSEQ multiplex PCR; the TCRdb copy retains only in-frame clones and omits some. The sample lists almost 90,000 clones, about 94% occurring once. This sequence was found in a human donor in good health. Sequenced input: T cells isolated from PBMCs. The chain uses TRBV19 and TRBJ1-5, with a possible D match to TRBD1 (5 bases). CDR3 in amino acids: CASSLTGGQPQHF. The CDR3 bases are TGTGCCAGTAGTTTAACAGGTGGGCAGCCCCAGCATTTT.